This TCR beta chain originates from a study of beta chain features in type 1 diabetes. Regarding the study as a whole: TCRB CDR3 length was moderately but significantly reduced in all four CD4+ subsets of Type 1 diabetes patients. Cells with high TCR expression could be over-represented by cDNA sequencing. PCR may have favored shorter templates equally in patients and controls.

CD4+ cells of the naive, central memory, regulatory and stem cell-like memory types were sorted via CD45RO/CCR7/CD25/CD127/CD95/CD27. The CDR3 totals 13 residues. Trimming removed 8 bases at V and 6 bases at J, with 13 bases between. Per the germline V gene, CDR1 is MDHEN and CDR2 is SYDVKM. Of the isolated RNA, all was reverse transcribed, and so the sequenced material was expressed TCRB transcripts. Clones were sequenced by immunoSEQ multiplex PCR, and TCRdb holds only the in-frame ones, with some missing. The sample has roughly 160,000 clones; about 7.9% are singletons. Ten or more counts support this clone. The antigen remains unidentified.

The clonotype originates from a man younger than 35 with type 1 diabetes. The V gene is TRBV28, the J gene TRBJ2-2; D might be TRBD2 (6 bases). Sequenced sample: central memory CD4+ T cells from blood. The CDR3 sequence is CASQASASGELFF. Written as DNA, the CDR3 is TGTGCCAGCCAGGCTAGCGCATCCGGGGAGCTGTTTTTT.